These 8 T cell receptor beta chains came from one sample sequenced in a study of blood T cells in healthy people across ages. With a J-beta primer mix and a sample-barcoded 5' primer, a second PCR ran about 7 to 12 cycles. Each CDR3 protein is one row after TCRdb ran MiXCR on the 5' RACE reads. This sample has fewer than 2,000,000 distinct CDR3 sequences, with 39% found just once. Sequenced: blood. These receptors originate from a human donor in good health.

The chain carries TRBV6-4 and TRBJ2-1, with D tentatively TRBD1 (6 bases). The CDR3 length is 14 residues. Germline lookup yields CDR1 MRHNA and CDR2 SNTAGT. V shed 3 bases and J shed 9 bases, with 15 bases lying between them. CDR3 residues: CASSDADSRSEQFF. The CDR3 nucleotides are TGTGCCAGCAGTGATGCGGACAGTCGTAGTGAGCAGTTCTTC.

This chain joins TRBV10-3 and TRBJ2-1; D is perhaps TRBD2 (5 bases). Germline CDR1 and CDR2: ENHRY and SYGVKD. This CDR3 is built from 12 residues. V was trimmed by 10 bases and J by 10 bases, leaving 17 bases between them. CDR3 DNA sequence: TGTGCCACCAGCCCACAGAGAGGGGAGCAGTTCTTC. This gives the protein CATSPQRGEQFF.

In this sample, this clonotype turned up a few times. The V and J genes are TRBV4-3 and TRBJ2-1; 8 nucleotides match TRBD2. The CDR3 covers 17 residues. Germline V gene data show CDR1 as LGHNA and CDR2 as YSLEER. The trim removed 1 base at V and 0 bases at J, leaving 5 bases unmatched. The CDR3 bases are TGCGCCAGCAGCCAAGGATTAGCGGGGCGCTCCTACAATGAGCAGTTCTTC. Amino acids: CASSQGLAGRSYNEQFF.

This clonotype was counted ten times or more. The chain employs TRBV9 and TRBJ1-2; 10 bases align to TRBD1. This CDR3 is built from 15 residues. The germline CDR1 and CDR2 sequences are SGDLS and YYNGEE. J was trimmed by 5 bases and V by 3 bases; bases with no gene match: 7. The CDR3 sequence is CASSGQGASGYGYTF. CDR3 nucleotide sequence: TGTGCCAGCAGCGGACAGGGGGCCTCTGGGTATGGCTACACCTTC.

This clonotype was counted at least ten times. The DNA of the CDR3 is TGCGCCAGCAGCCAGACTAGCGGCTACAATGAGCAGTTCTTC. Its protein product is CASSQTSGYNEQFF. The chain uses TRBV4-3 and TRBJ2-1; 9 positions match TRBD2. Germline V gene lookup returns CDR1 LGHNA and CDR2 YSLEER. The CDR3 loop spans 14 amino acids. V trimming: 3 bases; J trimming: 3 bases; junction bases outside the gene matches: 0.

A few counts support this clonotype. The V and J genes are TRBV6-5 and TRBJ1-2, with 8 positions matching TRBD1. This CDR3 comprises 15 residues. V lost 2 bases and J lost 5; bases outside the gene matches: 7. CDR1 MNHEY and CDR2 SVGAGI come from the germline V gene. CDR3: CASSYLQQGGYGYTF. The CDR3 DNA sequence: TGTGCCAGCAGTTACCTCCAACAGGGGGGGTATGGCTACACCTTC.

The chain recombines TRBV4-3 with TRBJ1-1; D is uncertain. Germline CDR1 and CDR2: LGHNA and YSLEER. V lost 0 bases and J 0 bases, leaving 20 bases between the germline ends. The CDR3 loop spans 19 amino acids. The CDR3 spells CASSQDRWKVEGMNTEAFF. CDR3 bases: TGCGCCAGCAGCCAAGATAGGTGGAAGGTTGAAGGGATGAACACTGAAGCTTTCTTT.

This clonotype was observed a handful of times. V usage is TRBV20-1 and J usage is TRBJ2-1, with 7 bases lining up with TRBD2. The CDR3 is made up of 15 amino acids. Per germline, CDR1 DFQATT and CDR2 SNEGSKA (reference sequence). The CDR3 spells CSHLSGTNTYNEQFF. DNA of the CDR3: TGCAGCCACTTAAGCGGGACGAATACCTACAATGAGCAGTTCTTC.